Sequencing of this TCR beta chain was carried out in a study of T cell responses to AZD1222 COVID-19 vaccine. Remarks on this clone: As yet, its antigen is unknown.

The study's findings and limits: A mostly white British donor set with more females was recruited, and clonal diversity was possibly underestimated. The study found vaccine-associated CD4 TCRs spanning spike, dominant at 160-218 and 743-854. Without day 14 samples, only post-peak T cell repertoires were studied. When two AZD1222 doses had been given, Spike-specific TCR breadth and depth rose.

V was clipped by 0 bases and J by 4 bases, with 21 bases between them. Germline V gives CDR1 MNHNS, CDR2 SASEGT. The CDR3 covers 18 residues. The assay was immunoSEQ multiplex PCR, and TCRdb's table has in-frame clones only and misses some. The sample consists of around 100,000 clones, 90% of them appearing once. The rearrangement uses TRBV6-1 and TRBJ1-1; D uncertain. Sequencing used peripheral blood, obtained on day 0 of AZD1222 vaccination. This clonotype was obtained from an adult in good health. The CDR3 reads CASSEAAIFMGFGTEAFF. CDR3 DNA: TGTGCCAGCAGTGAAGCGGCGATTTTTATGGGGTTTGGCACTGAAGCTTTCTTT.